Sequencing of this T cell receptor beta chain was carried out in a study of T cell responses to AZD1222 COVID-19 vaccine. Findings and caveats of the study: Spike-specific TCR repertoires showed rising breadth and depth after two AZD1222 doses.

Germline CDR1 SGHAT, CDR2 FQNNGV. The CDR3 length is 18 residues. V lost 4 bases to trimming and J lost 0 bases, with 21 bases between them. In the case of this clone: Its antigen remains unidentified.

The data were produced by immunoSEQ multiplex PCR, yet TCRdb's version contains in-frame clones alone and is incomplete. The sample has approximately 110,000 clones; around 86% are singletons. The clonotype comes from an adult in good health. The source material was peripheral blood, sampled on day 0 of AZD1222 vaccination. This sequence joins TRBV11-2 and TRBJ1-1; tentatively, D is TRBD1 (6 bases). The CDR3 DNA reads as TGTGCCAGCAGCTGGTTAACAGGGTCACCTAAGATGAACACTGAAGCTTTCTTT. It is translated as CASSWLTGSPKMNTEAFF.